This TCR beta chain emerged from a study of metastatic and nonmetastatic thyroid tumors. For the study at large: A comparison of repertoires was made across blood and tumor or nodule tissue from malignant and benign thyroid patients. Study observations and caveats: Significantly higher TCR beta diversity was reportedly seen in malignant thyroid tumors than benign nodules, in blood and tumor.

No treatment had been given to any patient before thyroid surgery. This clone was found a few times. Its cognate antigen is unknown. This CDR3 contains 14 residues. V was cut by 7 bases and J by 0 bases, with 10 bases left in between. In germline, CDR1 is MNHNS, CDR2 SASEGT. Source study methods: The study's classifier, a distant-metastasis tool for papillary thyroid cancer, was built using CDR3 differences across clinicopathological groups. MiXCR re-clonotyped the PCR reads for TCRdb. These V and J calls derive from TCRdb rather than the authors' analysis. The table has 15,000 to 20,000 clones, around 21% seen once; the top ten hold just over 20%.

Source material: adjacent normal tissue. This clonotype was sampled from a female donor with papillary thyroid cancer or a benign thyroid nodule (not recorded which). Some clones in this sample may be carry-over from other donors' samples. The chain uses TRBV6-1 and TRBJ1-3, with D uncertain. In nucleotides, the CDR3 is TGTGCCAGCACGCCGTACTTCTCTGGAAACACCATATATTTT. Amino acids: CASTPYFSGNTIYF.